This record concerns one TCR beta chain sequence. The sample holds a few counts of this clonotype. Its antigen remains unidentified. No per-base quality is available; no much larger clone lies one base away. The CDR3 numbers 14 residues from cysteine through phenylalanine. Left in the record is the CDR3 DNA by itself, 42 bases read in frame from the first base. CDR1 is given as LGHNA and CDR2 as YSLEER, both from the germline V gene. V and J are truncated by 5 bases and 6 bases respectively, leaving an intervening sequence of 15 bases. Sequencing used an Illumina NovaSeq 6000. TCRalpha and TCRbeta cDNA libraries were built by 5'RACE with constant-segment primers, adding sample barcodes and unique molecular identifiers. Trizol reagent was used to extract RNA from every sample. The libraries were amplified in two PCR steps, and the second step added a second sample barcode and Illumina TruSeq adapters. Libraries were sequenced on an Illumina NovaSeq with 2 x 150 bp paired-end reads. The original methods were these. Reads were demultiplexed and collapsed into UMI-guided consensus sequences with migec v1.2.7. Using mixcr v2.1.11, UMI consensuses were aligned to TRA and TRB V and J templates and then assembled into clonotypes. A clonotype was counted as expanded or contracted only when both edgeR and NoisET called the clonotype significant, with the noise models trained on biological replicates. For edgeR calls, the cutoffs were a false discovery rate-adjusted p below 0.01 and a log2 fold-change threshold of 1. As an exploratory analysis of dynamics, max-normalized trajectories of the 1000 most abundant clonotypes were examined with PCA combined with hierarchical clustering. Separately sequenced CD4+ and CD8+ repertoires were used to assign a CD4 or CD8 phenotype to each responding clone. TCRdb reprocessed the public reads (quality trimming at Q25 with fastp, clone calling with MiXCR) and kept in-frame beta chains. Merged by CDR3 protein, the rows form single entries marked with the most common genes and DNA. The V and J calls, along with clone size, are taken from TCRdb and not from the paper's own processing. A total of roughly 250,000 distinct CDR3 sequences appear in this sample, about 15% of them only once. Of the sample, about 4% is held by the ten largest clones.

This entry belongs to a study of T-cell memory formation after mild COVID-19 listed by TCRdb under 2021. With regard to the full study: Most TCR sequence clusters were specific to one of the two donors. In a couple of donors, T-cell clones that expanded and contracted after mild COVID-19 were followed by sequencing TCRalpha and TCRbeta repertoires longitudinally. Two young, previously healthy adult volunteers, one female and one male, were included in the cohort.

PBMCs were isolated by Ficoll-Paque density gradient centrifugation. Broad study findings and their caveats: Some responding clones were detected in pre-infection memory, which suggested that pre-existing cross-reactive memory T cells had joined the SARS-CoV-2 response. The study included only a couple of mild cases, and larger cohorts that include severe cases with pre-infection samples were judged to be necessary. From day 15 to 85, contracting clones showed balanced CD4/CD8 phenotypes, whereas a second wave of clones that expanded from day 15 to 37 leaned towards CD4+. Contracting CD4+ clones turned up mainly in the CM and EM memory subsets, whereas EMRA was where CD8+ clones were enriched. SARS-CoV-2 specificity was not confirmed for the second-wave clones peaking on day 37.

Recombination connected TRBV4-3 to TRBJ2-3, and possibly TRBD1, on 6 matching bases. This receptor was taken from a young man who had mild COVID-19 (a few samples of this study predate the infection). The sample titles of this study are shuffled in the database, so cell type and time point are left out; the donor was told from shared clones. The sample consisted of PBMCs or a T cell subset sorted from them (not recorded which). The nucleotide sequence reads as follows: TGCGCCAGCAGCGAACAGGGTCGCGGGGATACGCAGTATTTT. Its protein reads: CASSEQGRGDTQYF.